Listed below are T cell receptor beta chains from one sample, sequenced in a study of shared clonotypes between healthy human individuals. This table comes from immunoSEQ multiplex PCR, and its TCRdb copy is limited to in-frame clones, with some not included. The profile shows hundreds of thousands of clones, more than 85% of them singletons. Material: naive CD8+ T cells sorted from blood. These TCRs come from a man aged 25-45 years in good health. Each CDR3 is given with its conserved first and last residue. A D gene is named only where the DNA matches it firmly. Size is stated for part of the rows, as once, few or many counts, or as a class when the clone is expanded.

TRBV5-1	TRBD1	.	TRBJ2-5	TGCGCCAGCAGCTTGGACACAGGGGGCGTGCGGGAGACCCAGTACTTC	CASSLDTGGVRETQYF
TRBV7-9	TRBD1	.	TRBJ2-7	TGTGCCAGCAGCGGGCTTACAGGGGCCCTTTCCTACGAGCAGTACTTC	CASSGLTGALSYEQYF
TRBV2	TRBD1	.	TRBJ2-1	TGTGCCAGCAGTTGGGGACAGGGGGCTTTCGATGAGCAGTTCTTC	CASSWGQGAFDEQFF
TRBV7-8	TRBD2	.	TRBJ2-1	TGTGCCAGCAGCCTTATAGTGCTAGCGGGATCGAATGAGCAGTTCTTC	CASSLIVLAGSNEQFF
TRBV7-6	TRBD2	.	TRBJ2-1	TGTGCCAGCAGCTTGGGAGCTAGCGGGAGCCGCAATGAGCAGTTCTTC	CASSLGASGSRNEQFF
TRBV7-6	TRBD2	.	TRBJ2-1	TGTGCCAGCAGCTTCCAGACTAGCGGGGTCTACAATGAGCAGTTCTTC	CASSFQTSGVYNEQFF
TRBV5-6	.	.	TRBJ2-3	TGTGCCAGCAGCTCCGTCGACAGCACAGATACGCAGTATTTT	CASSSVDSTDTQYF
TRBV19	.	.	TRBJ2-3	TGTGCCAGTAGTAGCGTCGAGGGCACAGATACGCAGTATTTT	CASSSVEGTDTQYF
TRBV27	TRBD1	.	TRBJ2-7	TGTGCCAGCAGACAGGGGATAGGGGGCCACTACGAGCAGTACTTC	CASRQGIGGHYEQYF
TRBV6-6	TRBD1	.	TRBJ1-1	TGTGCCAGCGCCGCGGGACAGGGGGAAACTGAAGCTTTCTTT	CASAAGQGETEAFF
TRBV5-4	TRBD2	once	TRBJ2-1	TGTGCCAGCAGCTTTGGACTAGCGCCATATAATGAGCAGTTCTTC	CASSFGLAPYNEQFF
TRBV28	.	.	TRBJ2-7	TGTGCCAGCAACAAACGGACAGCCTCCTACGAGCAGTACTTC	CASNKRTASYEQYF
TRBV5-1	.	.	TRBJ1-1	TGCGCCAGCAGGGAGTCGGCCGGGGCTGAAGCTTTCTTT	CASRESAGAEAFF
TRBV19	.	.	TRBJ2-7	TGTGCCAGTAGTGGGGCGGGGTGGCGCGAGCAGTACTTC	CASSGAGWREQYF
TRBV9	TRBD1	.	TRBJ2-5	TGTGCCAGCAGCGCCCAGCGGGACAGGGCAGAGACCCAGTACTTC	CASSAQRDRAETQYF
TRBV28	.	.	TRBJ2-7	TGTGCCAGCAGTTTAGGGCTCTACGAGCAGTACTTC	CASSLGLYEQYF
TRBV7-9	TRBD1	.	TRBJ2-2	TGTGCCAGCAGCCTTATGGGACAGAGGAACACCGGGGAGCTGTTTTTT	CASSLMGQRNTGELFF
TRBV5-4	.	.	TRBJ1-2	TGTGCCAGCAGCACACAGGGAGGCGGCTATGGCTACACCTTC	CASSTQGGGYGYTF
TRBV7-9	.	.	TRBJ2-2	TGTGCCAGCCGTTGGTTAACCGGGGAGCTGTTTTTT	CASRWLTGELFF
TRBV30	TRBD1	.	TRBJ2-7	TGTGCCTGGAAAGAGGGACAGGTTACCTACGAGCAGTACTTC	CAWKEGQVTYEQYF
TRBV29-1	TRBD1	.	TRBJ2-1	TGCAGCGGGAACGGAGGACAGGGGGCAGACTACAATGAGCAGTTCTTC	CSGNGGQGADYNEQFF
TRBV27	TRBD2	.	TRBJ2-3	TGTGCCAGCAGTTTATCGGTACTAGCGAGACGGGATACGCAGTATTTT	CASSLSVLARRDTQYF
TRBV29-1	.	.	TRBJ2-2	TGCAGCGTTGCGGTAGCGACTTACACCGGGGAGCTGTTTTTT	CSVAVATYTGELFF
TRBV7-9	TRBD1	once	TRBJ1-4	TGTGCCAGCTTCAGGACAGGGGATTCAACTAATGAAAAACTGTTTTTT	CASFRTGDSTNEKLFF
TRBV5-4	.	few	TRBJ2-7	TGTGCCAGCAGCTTGGGGGCAGGGGCCTACGAGCAGTACTTC	CASSLGAGAYEQYF
TRBV10-3	.	.	TRBJ1-5	TGTGCCATCAGTGAGTACAATCAGCCCCAGCATTTT	CAISEYNQPQHF
TRBV10-3	.	.	TRBJ1-1	TGTGCCATCAGTGAGTCAGGAGGGCTAAACACTGAAGCTTTCTTT	CAISESGGLNTEAFF
TRBV11-2	.	.	TRBJ2-2	TGTGCCAGCAGCTGGGAGCAGGGTAAATCAAACACCGGGGAGCTGTTTTTT	CASSWEQGKSNTGELFF
TRBV7-9	.	.	TRBJ1-3	TGTGCCAGCAGCCAGGACTGGAGCTCTGGAAACACCATATATTTT	CASSQDWSSGNTIYF
TRBV10-1	TRBD2	once	TRBJ2-5	TGCGCCAGCAGGAGGGCCGGGAGCGGGAGTTCAGAGACCCAGTACTTC	CASRRAGSGSSETQYF
TRBV7-9	TRBD1	.	TRBJ2-2	TGTGCCACTCAAGGGACAGGGGAGAACACCGGGGAGCTGTTTTTT	CATQGTGENTGELFF
TRBV10-1	TRBD2	once	TRBJ2-1	TGCGCCAGCAGTGAGTCGGTCGGGAGGACAAATGAGCAGTTCTTC	CASSESVGRTNEQFF
TRBV7-9	.	.	TRBJ2-5	TGTGCCAGCAGCTCCGGGGGCCCGCAAGAGACCCAGTACTTC	CASSSGGPQETQYF
TRBV7-9	.	.	TRBJ1-5	TGTGCCAGCAGCCAGGGTTCCGGTCAGCCCCAGCATTTT	CASSQGSGQPQHF
TRBV9	.	.	TRBJ2-1	TGTGCCAGCAGCGTAGGGGTTCGGCTAGATCAGTTCTTC	CASSVGVRLDQFF
TRBV10-3	.	.	TRBJ2-5	TGTGCCATCAGGGACATTTCGGAGACCCAGTACTTC	CAIRDISETQYF
TRBV29-1	.	few	TRBJ2-2	TGCAGCGTTACCGGCCTGGACGGAGTGTCGTCCGGGGAGCTGTTTTTT	CSVTGLDGVSSGELFF
TRBV11-2	.	.	TRBJ1-1	TGTGCCAGCAGCTCTCCGATCGGGCCTACAGCTCCTTTATACACTGAAGCTTTCTTT	CASSSPIGPTAPLYTEAFF
TRBV2	.	.	TRBJ1-1	TGTGCCAGCAGTGTCTCCCTTTTGGCTTTCTTT	CASSVSLLAFF
TRBV7-9	.	.	TRBJ2-1	TGTGCCAGCAGCTTAGGAGGGATTGAGCAGTTCTTC	CASSLGGIEQFF
TRBV7-8	TRBD1	once	TRBJ1-4	TGTGCCAGCAGCTTATGGGGACAGGGAAGCGAAAAACTGTTTTTT	CASSLWGQGSEKLFF
TRBV19	.	.	TRBJ2-1	TGTGCCAGTAGTCTAGGGCCCTACAATGAGCAGTTCTTC	CASSLGPYNEQFF
TRBV19	TRBD2	.	TRBJ2-7	TGTGCCAGTAGTCCAGGGACTAGCGGCCACTGGTTTTCCGAGCAGTACTTC	CASSPGTSGHWFSEQYF
TRBV6-5	TRBD2	.	TRBJ2-7	TGTGCCAGCAAGAAGACTAGCGGAGTTTACGAGCAGTACTTC	CASKKTSGVYEQYF
TRBV7-8	.	.	TRBJ1-2	TGTGCCAGCAGCCGAACCGAGCACAGTTTGGGCTATGGCTACACCTTC	CASSRTEHSLGYGYTF
TRBV4-1	TRBD2	.	TRBJ2-7	TGCGCCAGCAGCCAATTAATCAATACGGAGCGGGGAAGCTCCTACGAGCAGTACTTC	CASSQLINTERGSSYEQYF
TRBV6-6	.	.	TRBJ2-2	TGTGCCAGCAGCACCCTAAGATCGAACACCGGGGAGCTGTTTTTT	CASSTLRSNTGELFF
TRBV7-2	TRBD1	.	TRBJ2-7	TGTGCCAGCAGCTTAGGGGGGACAGAGAACTACGAGCAGTACTTC	CASSLGGTENYEQYF
TRBV28	.	.	TRBJ1-1	TGTGCCAGCAGTTTCCCCGGAAACACTGAAGCTTTCTTT	CASSFPGNTEAFF
TRBV7-9	TRBD1	.	TRBJ2-5	TGTGCCAGCAGGGACGAATTACAGGGGCGGAAGACCCAGTACTTC	CASRDELQGRKTQYF
TRBV10-3	.	.	TRBJ2-1	TGTGCCATCAGTGAGTCGACCCGCGGAGGCTCCTACAATGAGCAGTTCTTC	CAISESTRGGSYNEQFF
TRBV21-1	.	.	TRBJ1-2	TGTGCCAGCAGCAAAGTGGAATTGTCAGGGTGTGATGGCTACACCTTC	CASSKVELSGCDGYTF
TRBV5-6	TRBD2	.	TRBJ2-1	TGTGCCAGCAGCTCTATGGGAGGGCAAGGTGAGCAGTTCTTC	CASSSMGGQGEQFF
TRBV5-4	TRBD2	.	TRBJ2-7	TGTGCCAGCAGCTTGTGGCGGGAGGGCCCCTACGAGCAGTACTTC	CASSLWREGPYEQYF